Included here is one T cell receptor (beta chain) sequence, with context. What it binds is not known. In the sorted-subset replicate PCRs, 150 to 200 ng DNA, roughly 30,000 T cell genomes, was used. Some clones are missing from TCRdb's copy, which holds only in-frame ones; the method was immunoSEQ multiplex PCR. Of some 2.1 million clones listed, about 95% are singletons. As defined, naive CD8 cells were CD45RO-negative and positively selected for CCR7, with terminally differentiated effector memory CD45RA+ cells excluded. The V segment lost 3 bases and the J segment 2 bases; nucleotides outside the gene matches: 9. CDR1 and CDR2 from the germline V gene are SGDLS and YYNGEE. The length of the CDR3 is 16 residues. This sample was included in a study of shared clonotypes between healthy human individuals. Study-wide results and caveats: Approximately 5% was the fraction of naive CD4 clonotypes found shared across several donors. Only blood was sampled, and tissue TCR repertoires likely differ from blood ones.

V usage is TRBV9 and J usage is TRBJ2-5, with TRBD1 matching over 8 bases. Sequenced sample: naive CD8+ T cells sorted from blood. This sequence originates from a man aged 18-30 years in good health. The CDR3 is CASSARTGIGQETQYF. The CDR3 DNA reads TGTGCCAGCAGCGCGCGGACAGGGATCGGTCAAGAGACCCAGTACTTC.